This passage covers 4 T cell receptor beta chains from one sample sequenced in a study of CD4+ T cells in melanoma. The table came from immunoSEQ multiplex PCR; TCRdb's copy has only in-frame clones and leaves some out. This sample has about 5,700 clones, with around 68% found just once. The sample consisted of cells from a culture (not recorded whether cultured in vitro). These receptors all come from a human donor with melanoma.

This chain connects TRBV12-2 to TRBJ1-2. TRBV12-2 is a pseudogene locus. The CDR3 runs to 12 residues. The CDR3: CASRSSLFGYTF. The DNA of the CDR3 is TGTGCAAGTCGCTCCTCGTTATTTGGCTACACCTTC.

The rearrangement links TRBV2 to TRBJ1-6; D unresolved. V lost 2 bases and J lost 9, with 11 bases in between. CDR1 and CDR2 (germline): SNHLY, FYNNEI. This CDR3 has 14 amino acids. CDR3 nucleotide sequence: TGTGCCAGCAGTGAAACAGACGTCTCTTCACCCCTCCACTTT. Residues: CASSETDVSSPLHF. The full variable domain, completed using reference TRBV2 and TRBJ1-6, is EPEVTQTPSHQVTQMGQEVILRCVPISNHLYFYWYRQILGQKVEFLVSFYNNEISEKSEIFDDQFSVERPDGSNFTLKIRSTKLEDSAMYFCASSETDVSSPLHFGNGTRLTVT.

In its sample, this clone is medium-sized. Here the CDR3 DNA reads TGTGCCAGCAGTCTTACAGGCGCCCGGGGGGAGACCCAGTACTTC. This translates into CASSLTGARGETQYF. The V call is TRBV6-5, the J call TRBJ2-5; D perhaps matches TRBD2 (6 bases). Germline values: CDR1 MNHEY, CDR2 SVGAGI. Deletions cut 5 bases from V and 5 bases from J, with 18 bases between. The CDR3 extends over 15 amino acids.

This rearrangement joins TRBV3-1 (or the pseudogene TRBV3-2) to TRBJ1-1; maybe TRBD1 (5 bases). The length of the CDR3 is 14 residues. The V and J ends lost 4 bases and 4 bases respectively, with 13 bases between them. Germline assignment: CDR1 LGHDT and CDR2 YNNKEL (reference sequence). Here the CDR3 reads CASSLEWGITEAFF. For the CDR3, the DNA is TGTGCCAGCAGCCTTGAATGGGGGATCACTGAAGCTTTCTTT.